This T cell receptor beta chain originates from a study of cytomegalovirus exposure and HLA in healthy donors. V trimming: 4 bases; J trimming: 2 bases; junction bases outside the gene matches: 7. Germline-derived CDR1 and CDR2 are WSHSY and SAAADI. The CDR3 consists of 15 residues. The PCR employed 60 Vbeta primers together with 13 Jbeta primers. Data came from immunoSEQ multiplex PCR; TCRdb stores just in-frame clones and leaves some out. The data contain fewer than 150,000 clones, around three quarters of them singletons. Concerning this clone itself: Antigen specificity is unknown.

Study results and limitations: A later analysis found common viral pathogens apparently linked to several of the most significant clusters.

This TCR was recovered from a middle-aged man in good health and CMV-seronegative. Sequences were obtained from PBMCs. J is TRBJ2-5 and V is TRBV10-2, with TRBD2 identical over 7 bases. The CDR3 bases are TGCGCCAGCAGTGCTTGGGCGGGAGAACAAGAGACCCAGTACTTC. Protein sequence: CASSAWAGEQETQYF.